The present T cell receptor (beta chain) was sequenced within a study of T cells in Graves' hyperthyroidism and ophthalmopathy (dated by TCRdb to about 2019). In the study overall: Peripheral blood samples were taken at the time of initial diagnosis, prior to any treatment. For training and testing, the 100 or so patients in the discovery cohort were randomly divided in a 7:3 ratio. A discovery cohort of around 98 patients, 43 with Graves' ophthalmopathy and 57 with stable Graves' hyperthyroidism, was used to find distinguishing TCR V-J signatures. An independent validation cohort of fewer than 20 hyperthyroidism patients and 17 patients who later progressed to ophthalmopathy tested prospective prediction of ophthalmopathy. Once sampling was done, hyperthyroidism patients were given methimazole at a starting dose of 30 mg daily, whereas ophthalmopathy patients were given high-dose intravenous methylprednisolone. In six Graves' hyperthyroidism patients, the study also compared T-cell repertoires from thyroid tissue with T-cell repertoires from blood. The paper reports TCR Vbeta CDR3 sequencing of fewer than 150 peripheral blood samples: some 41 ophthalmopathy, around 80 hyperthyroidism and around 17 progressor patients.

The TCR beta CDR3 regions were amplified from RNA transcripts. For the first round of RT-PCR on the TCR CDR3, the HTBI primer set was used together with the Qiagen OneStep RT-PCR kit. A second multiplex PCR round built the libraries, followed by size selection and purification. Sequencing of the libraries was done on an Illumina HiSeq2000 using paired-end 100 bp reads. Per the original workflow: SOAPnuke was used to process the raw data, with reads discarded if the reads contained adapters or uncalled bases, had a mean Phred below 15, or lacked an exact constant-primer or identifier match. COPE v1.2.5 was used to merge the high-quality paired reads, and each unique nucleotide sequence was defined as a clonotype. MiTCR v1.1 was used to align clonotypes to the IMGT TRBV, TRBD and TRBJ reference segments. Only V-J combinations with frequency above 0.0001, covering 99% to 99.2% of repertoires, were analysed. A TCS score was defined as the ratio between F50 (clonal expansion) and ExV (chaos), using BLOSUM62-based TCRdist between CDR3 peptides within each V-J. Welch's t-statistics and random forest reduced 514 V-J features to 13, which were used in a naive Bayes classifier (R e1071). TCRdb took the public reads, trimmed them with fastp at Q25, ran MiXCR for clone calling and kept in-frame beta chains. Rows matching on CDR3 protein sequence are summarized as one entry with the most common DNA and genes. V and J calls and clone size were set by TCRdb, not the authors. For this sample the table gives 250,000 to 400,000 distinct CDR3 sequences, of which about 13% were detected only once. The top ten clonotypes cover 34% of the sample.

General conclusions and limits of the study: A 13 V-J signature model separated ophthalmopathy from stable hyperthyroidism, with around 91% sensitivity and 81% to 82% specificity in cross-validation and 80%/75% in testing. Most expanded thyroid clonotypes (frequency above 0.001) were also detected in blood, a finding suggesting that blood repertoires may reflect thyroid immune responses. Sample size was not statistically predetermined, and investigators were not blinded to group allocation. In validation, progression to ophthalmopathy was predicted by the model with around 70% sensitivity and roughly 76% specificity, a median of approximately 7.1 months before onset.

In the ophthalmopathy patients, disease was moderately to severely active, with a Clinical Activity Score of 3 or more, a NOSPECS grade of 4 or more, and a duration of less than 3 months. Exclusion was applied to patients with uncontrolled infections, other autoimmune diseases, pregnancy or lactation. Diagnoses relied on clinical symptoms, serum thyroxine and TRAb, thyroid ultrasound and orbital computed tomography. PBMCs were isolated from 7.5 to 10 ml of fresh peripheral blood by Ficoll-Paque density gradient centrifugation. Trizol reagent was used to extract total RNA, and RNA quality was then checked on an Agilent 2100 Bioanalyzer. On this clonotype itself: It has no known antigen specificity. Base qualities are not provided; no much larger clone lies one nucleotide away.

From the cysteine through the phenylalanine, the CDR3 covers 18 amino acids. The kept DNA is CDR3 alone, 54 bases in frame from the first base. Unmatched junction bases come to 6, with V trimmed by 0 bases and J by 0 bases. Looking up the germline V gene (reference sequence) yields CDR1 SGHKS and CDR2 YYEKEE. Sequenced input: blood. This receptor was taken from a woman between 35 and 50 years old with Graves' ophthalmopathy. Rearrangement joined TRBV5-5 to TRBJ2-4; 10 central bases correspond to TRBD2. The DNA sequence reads TGTGCCAGCAGCTTGGACCGAGCGGGGGGGCTAGCCAAAAACATTCAGTACTTC. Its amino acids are CASSLDRAGGLAKNIQYF.